One T cell receptor (beta chain) is described in this entry. The CDR3 sequence is 16 residues long. CDR1 KGHSH and CDR2 LQKENI come from the germline V gene. V shed 4 bases and J 0 bases; nucleotides not matched to a gene: 7. The data belong to a study of beta chain features in type 1 diabetes. TCRB transcripts that were expressed got sequenced, as all of the isolated RNA had been reverse transcribed. The protocol was immunoSEQ multiplex PCR, while the TCRdb copy is restricted to in-frame clones and leaves out a portion. The sample contains 310,000 or so clones, 9.5% to 12% of which appear only once. The clonotype comes from a woman in her twenties or thirties in good health. The chain combines TRBV18 with TRBJ1-1; 8 bases align to TRBD1. Sequencing was done on a sample of naive CD4+ T cells from blood. The CDR3 loop reads CASSLSGQALNTEAFF. Here the CDR3 DNA reads TGTGCCAGCTCACTGTCGGGACAGGCCTTGAACACTGAAGCTTTCTTT.